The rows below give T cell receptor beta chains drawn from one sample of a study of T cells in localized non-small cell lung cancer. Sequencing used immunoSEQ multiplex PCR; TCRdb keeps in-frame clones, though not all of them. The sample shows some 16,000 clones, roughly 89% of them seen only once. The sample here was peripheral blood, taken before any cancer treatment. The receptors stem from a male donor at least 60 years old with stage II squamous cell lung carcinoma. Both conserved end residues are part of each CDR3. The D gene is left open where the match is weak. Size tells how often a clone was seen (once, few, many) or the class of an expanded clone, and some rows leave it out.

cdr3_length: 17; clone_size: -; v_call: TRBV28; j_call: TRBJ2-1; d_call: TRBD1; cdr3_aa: CASSSLPRGSSYNEQFF; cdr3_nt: TGTGCCAGCAGTTCATTGCCCAGGGGGTCCTCCTACAATGAGCAGTTCTTC
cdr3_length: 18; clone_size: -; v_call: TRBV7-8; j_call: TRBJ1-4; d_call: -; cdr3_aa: CASSLNGLTATTNEKLFF; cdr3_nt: TGTGCCAGCAGCTTAAACGGCCTTACAGCTACAACTAATGAAAAACTGTTTTTT
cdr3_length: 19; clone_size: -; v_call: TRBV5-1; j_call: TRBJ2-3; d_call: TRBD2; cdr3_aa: CASSLNVMSSGSRTDTQYF; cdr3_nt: TGCGCCAGCAGCTTGAATGTAATGTCTAGCGGGAGTAGGACAGATACGCAGTATTTT
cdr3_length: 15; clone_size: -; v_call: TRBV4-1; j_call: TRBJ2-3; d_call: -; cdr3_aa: CASSQGSISTDTQYF; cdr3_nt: TGCGCCAGCAGCCAAGGGTCTATATCCACAGATACGCAGTATTTT
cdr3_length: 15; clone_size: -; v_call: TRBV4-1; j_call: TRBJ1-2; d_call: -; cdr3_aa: CASSQGQTGNYGYTF; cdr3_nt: TGCGCCAGCAGCCAGGGCCAAACAGGGAACTATGGCTACACCTTC
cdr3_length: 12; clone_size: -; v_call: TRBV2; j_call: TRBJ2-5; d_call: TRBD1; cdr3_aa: CASSGQGETQYF; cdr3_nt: TGTGCCAGCAGTGGACAGGGGGAGACCCAGTACTTC
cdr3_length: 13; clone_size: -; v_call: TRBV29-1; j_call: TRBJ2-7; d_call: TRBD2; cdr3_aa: CSVVGGRAYEQYF; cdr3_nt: TGCAGCGTTGTAGGTGGGAGGGCCTACGAGCAGTACTTC
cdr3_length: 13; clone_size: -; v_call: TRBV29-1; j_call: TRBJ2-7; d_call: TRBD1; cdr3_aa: CSVTPGQGGEQYF; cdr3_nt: TGCAGCGTGACCCCGGGACAGGGGGGCGAGCAGTACTTC
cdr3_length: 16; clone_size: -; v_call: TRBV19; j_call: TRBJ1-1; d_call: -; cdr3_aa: CASSSQAGFMNTEAFF; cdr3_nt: TGTGCCAGTAGTAGTCAGGCAGGGTTCATGAACACTGAAGCTTTCTTT
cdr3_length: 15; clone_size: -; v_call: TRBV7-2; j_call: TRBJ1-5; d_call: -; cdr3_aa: CASSLGASGNQPQHF; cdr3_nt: TGTGCCAGCAGCTTAGGGGCTTCAGGGAATCAGCCCCAGCATTTT
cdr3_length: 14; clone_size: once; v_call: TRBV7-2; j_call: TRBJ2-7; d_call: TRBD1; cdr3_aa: CASSSMGQGGEQYF; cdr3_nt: TGTGCCAGCAGCTCCATGGGACAGGGCGGCGAGCAGTACTTC
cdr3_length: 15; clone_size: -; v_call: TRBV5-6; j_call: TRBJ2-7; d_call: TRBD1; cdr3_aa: CASSTTGTETYEQYF; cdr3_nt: TGTGCCAGCTCTACCACCGGGACAGAAACCTACGAGCAGTACTTC
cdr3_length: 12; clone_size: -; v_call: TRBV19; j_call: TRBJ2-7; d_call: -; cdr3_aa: CASSRQSGEQYF; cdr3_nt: TGTGCCAGTAGTAGACAGTCCGGCGAGCAGTACTTC
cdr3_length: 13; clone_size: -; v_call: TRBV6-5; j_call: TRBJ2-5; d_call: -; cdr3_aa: CARPRWSQETQYF; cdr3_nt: TGTGCCAGACCCCGATGGAGTCAAGAGACCCAGTACTTC
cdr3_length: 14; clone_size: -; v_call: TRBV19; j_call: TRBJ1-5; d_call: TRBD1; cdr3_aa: CASSTRQGAQPQHF; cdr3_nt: TGTGCCAGTAGTACGCGACAGGGGGCTCAGCCCCAGCATTTT
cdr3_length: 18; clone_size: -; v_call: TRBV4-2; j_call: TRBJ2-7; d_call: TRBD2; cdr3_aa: CASSRDRGLAGGTYEQYF; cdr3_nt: TGTGCCAGCAGCCGAGACAGGGGACTAGCGGGAGGGACCTACGAGCAGTACTTC
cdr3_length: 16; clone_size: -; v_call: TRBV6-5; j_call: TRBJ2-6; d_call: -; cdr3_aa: CASSFGRLSGANVLTF; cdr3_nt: TGTGCCAGCAGTTTTGGACGGCTCTCTGGGGCCAACGTCCTGACTTTC
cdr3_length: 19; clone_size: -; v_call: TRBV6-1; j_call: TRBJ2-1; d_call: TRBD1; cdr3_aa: CASSEDRGRSGSSYNEQFF; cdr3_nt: TGTGCCAGCAGTGAGGACAGGGGGCGAAGCGGGAGCTCCTACAATGAGCAGTTCTTC
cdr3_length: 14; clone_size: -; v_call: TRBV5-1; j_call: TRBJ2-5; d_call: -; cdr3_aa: CASSLGRLQETQYF; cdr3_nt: TGCGCCAGCAGCCTCGGACGGTTACAAGAGACCCAGTACTTC
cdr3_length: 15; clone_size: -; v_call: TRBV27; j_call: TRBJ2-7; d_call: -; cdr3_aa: CASSLFGAGTYEQYF; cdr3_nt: TGTGCCAGCAGTTTGTTTGGCGCGGGAACCTACGAGCAGTACTTC
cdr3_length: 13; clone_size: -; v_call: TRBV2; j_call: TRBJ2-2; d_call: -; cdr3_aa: CASRGTFTGELFF; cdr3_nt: TGTGCCAGCAGAGGGACATTCACCGGGGAGCTGTTTTTT
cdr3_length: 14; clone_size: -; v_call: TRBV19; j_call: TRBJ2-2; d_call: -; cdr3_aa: CASSIAGWTGELFF; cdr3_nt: TGTGCCAGTAGTATAGCAGGATGGACCGGGGAGCTGTTTTTT
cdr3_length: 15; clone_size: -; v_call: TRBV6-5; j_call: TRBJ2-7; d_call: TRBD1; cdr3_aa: CASSRDRGLTYEQYF; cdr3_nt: TGTGCCAGCAGCCGGGACAGGGGCCTTACCTACGAGCAGTACTTC
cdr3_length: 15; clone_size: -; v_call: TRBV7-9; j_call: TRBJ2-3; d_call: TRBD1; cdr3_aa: CASSLDRGRTDTQYF; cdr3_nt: TGTGCCAGCAGCTTGGACAGGGGAAGAACAGATACGCAGTATTTT
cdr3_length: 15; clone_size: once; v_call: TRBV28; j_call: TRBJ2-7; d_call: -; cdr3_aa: CASGAARTVRNEQYF; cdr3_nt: TGTGCCAGCGGGGCTGCTCGCACAGTGAGGAACGAGCAGTACTTC
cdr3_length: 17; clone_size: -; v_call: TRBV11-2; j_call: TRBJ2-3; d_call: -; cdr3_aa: CASSPGTFTVSTDTQYF; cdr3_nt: TGTGCCAGCAGCCCCGGGACTTTCACCGTTAGCACAGATACGCAGTATTTT
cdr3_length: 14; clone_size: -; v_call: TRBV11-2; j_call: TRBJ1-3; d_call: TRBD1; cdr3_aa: CASSLGQGGNTIYF; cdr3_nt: TGTGCCAGCAGCTTGGGACAGGGTGGAAACACCATATATTTT
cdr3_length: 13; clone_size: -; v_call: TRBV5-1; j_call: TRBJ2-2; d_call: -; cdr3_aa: CASSSVSRGELFF; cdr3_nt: TGCGCCAGCAGTTCGGTTAGCAGGGGGGAGCTGTTTTTT
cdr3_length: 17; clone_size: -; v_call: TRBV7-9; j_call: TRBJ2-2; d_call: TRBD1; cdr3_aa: CASSASTGGADTGELFF; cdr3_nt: TGTGCCAGCAGCGCCTCGACAGGGGGCGCAGACACCGGGGAGCTGTTTTTT
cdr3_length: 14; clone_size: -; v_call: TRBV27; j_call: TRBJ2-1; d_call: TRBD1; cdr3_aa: CASSQTGAPTPQFF; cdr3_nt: TGTGCCAGCAGTCAAACAGGGGCCCCCACCCCCCAGTTCTTC
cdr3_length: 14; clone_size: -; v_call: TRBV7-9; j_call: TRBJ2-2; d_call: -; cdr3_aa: CASKVTISTGELFF; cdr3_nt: TGTGCCAGCAAGGTGACTATCAGCACCGGGGAGCTGTTTTTT
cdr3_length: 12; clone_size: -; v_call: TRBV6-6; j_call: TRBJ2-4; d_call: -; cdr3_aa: CASRGFTNIQYF; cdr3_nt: TGTGCCAGCAGGGGGTTTACAAACATTCAGTACTTC
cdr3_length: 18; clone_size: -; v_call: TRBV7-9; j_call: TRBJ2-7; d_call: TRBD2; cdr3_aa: CASSLASGTSGSIGEQYF; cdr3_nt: TGTGCCAGCAGCTTAGCCTCCGGGACTAGCGGGAGCATCGGTGAGCAGTACTTC
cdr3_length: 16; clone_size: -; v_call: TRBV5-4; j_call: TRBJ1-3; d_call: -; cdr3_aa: CASSLSAGGSGNTIYF; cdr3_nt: TGTGCCAGCAGCTTGTCTGCGGGGGGTTCAGGAAACACCATATATTTT
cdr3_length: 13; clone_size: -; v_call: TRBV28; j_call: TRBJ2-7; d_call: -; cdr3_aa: CASSGPPNYEQYF; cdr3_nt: TGTGCGAGCAGCGGTCCTCCTAATTACGAGCAGTACTTC
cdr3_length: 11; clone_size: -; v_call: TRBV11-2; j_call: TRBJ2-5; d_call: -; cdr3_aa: CASSLVETQYF; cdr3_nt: TGTGCCAGCAGCTTAGTAGAGACCCAGTACTTC
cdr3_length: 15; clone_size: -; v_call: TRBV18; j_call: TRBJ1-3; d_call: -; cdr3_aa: CASSPNEGSGNTIYF; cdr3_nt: TGTGCCAGCTCACCAAATGAGGGGTCTGGAAACACCATATATTTT
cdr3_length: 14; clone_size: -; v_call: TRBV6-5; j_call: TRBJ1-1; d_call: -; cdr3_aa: CASSYRTAGTRTFF; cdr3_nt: TGTGCCAGCAGTTATCGGACAGCGGGCACGCGAACTTTCTTT
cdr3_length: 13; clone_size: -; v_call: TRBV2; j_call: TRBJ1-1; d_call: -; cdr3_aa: CASRTQGSTEAFF; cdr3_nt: TGTGCCAGCAGAACCCAGGGTAGCACTGAAGCTTTCTTT
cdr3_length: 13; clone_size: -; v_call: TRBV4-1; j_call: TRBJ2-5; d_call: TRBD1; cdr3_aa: CASSQSGGETQYF; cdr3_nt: TGCGCCAGCAGCCAGTCAGGGGGAGAGACCCAGTACTTC
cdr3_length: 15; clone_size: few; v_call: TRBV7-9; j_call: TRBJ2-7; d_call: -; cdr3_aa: CASSRDRWDVYEQYF; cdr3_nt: TGTGCCAGCAGTCGCGACAGGTGGGATGTATACGAGCAGTACTTC
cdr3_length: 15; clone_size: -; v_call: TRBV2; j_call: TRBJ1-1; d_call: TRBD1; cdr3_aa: CASKKTGQGGTEAFF; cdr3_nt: TGTGCCAGCAAAAAGACGGGACAGGGAGGCACTGAAGCTTTCTTT
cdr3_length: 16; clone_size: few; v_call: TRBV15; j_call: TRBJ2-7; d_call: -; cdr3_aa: CATSRDGAADTYEQYF; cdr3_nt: TGTGCCACCAGCAGAGATGGGGCAGCCGATACCTACGAGCAGTACTTC
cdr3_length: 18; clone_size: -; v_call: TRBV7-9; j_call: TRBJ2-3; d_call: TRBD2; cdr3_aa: CASSLARTSGSWADTQYF; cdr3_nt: TGTGCCAGCAGCTTAGCGCGTACTAGCGGGAGCTGGGCAGATACGCAGTATTTT
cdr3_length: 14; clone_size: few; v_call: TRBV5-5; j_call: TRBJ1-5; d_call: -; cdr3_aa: CASSLDRDVQPQHF; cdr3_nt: TGTGCCAGCAGCTTGGACAGGGATGTACAGCCCCAGCATTTT
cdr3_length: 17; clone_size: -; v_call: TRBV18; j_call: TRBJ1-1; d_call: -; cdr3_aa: CASSEAQGRSMNTEAFF; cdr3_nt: TGTGCCAGCTCAGAAGCCCAAGGACGGTCCATGAACACTGAAGCTTTCTTT
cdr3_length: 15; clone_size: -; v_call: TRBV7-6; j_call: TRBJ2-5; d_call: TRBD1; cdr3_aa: CASSLYSGQQETQYF; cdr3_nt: TGTGCCAGCAGCTTATATTCGGGACAGCAAGAGACCCAGTACTTC
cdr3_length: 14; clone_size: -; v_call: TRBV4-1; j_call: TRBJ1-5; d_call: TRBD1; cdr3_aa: CASRPQGGNQPQHF; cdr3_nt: TGCGCCAGCAGACCACAGGGGGGCAATCAGCCCCAGCATTTT
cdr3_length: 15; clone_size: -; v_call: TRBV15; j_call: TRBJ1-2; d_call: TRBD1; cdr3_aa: CATSRPTGGLGGYTF; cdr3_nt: TGTGCCACCAGCCGCCCGACAGGGGGACTGGGTGGCTACACCTTC
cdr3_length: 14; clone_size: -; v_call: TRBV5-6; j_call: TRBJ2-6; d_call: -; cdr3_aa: CASSRQSGANVLTF; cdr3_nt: TGTGCCAGCAGCCGACAATCTGGGGCCAACGTCCTGACTTTC
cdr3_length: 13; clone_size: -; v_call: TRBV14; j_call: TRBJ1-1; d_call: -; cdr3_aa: CASSQVGGTEAFF; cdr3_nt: TGTGCCAGCAGCCAAGTGGGGGGCACTGAAGCTTTCTTT
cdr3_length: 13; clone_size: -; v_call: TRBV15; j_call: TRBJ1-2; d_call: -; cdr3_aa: CATTPGPNYGYTF; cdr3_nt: TGTGCCACCACCCCCGGACCTAACTATGGCTACACCTTC